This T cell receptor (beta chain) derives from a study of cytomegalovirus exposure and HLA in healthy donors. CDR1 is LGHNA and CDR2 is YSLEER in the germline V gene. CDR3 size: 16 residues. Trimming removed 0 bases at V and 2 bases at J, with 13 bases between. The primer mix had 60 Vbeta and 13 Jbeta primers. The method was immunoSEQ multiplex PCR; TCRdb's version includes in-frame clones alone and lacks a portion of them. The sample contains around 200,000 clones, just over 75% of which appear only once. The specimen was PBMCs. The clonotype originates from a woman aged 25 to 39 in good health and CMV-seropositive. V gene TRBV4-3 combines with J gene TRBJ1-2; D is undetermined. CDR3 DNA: TGCGCCAGCAGCCAAGACCTCGCAGTTTCAAACTATGGCTACACCTTC. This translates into CASSQDLAVSNYGYTF.